Listed below are T cell receptor beta chains from one sample, sequenced in a study of OX40 agonist ivuxolimab in advanced cancers. Assay used: immunoSEQ multiplex PCR; TCRdb lists only in-frame clones, some missing. The table records tens of thousands of clones, approximately 85% of them present only once. Sequenced material: CD4+ or CD8+ T cells sorted from blood, taken in a trial of the OX40 agonist ivuxolimab. Source of these receptors: an adult with an advanced solid tumor such as melanoma, head and neck, liver or kidney cancer. CDR3s include the opening cysteine and the closing phenylalanine or tryptophan. A D gene is named only where the DNA matches it firmly. The size entry is marked missing in some rows and otherwise reads once, few, many or a size class.

clone size,J gene,V gene,D gene,CDR3 DNA,CDR3 protein
.,TRBJ1-3,TRBV5-6,.,TGTGCCAGCAGCTTTTACAGGTACTCTGGAAACACCATATATTTT,CASSFYRYSGNTIYF
.,TRBJ2-2,TRBV30,.,TGTGCCTGGAGTGTTTGGGGGGCGAGGAACACCGGGGAGCTGTTTTTT,CAWSVWGARNTGELFF
.,TRBJ1-5,TRBV6-1,.,TGTGCCAGCAGTGAGGACCCTAATTTTGGGGGGCAGCCCCAGCATTTT,CASSEDPNFGGQPQHF
.,TRBJ2-3,TRBV9,TRBD1,TGTGCCAGCAGCCCAGAGGGGGACAGTCTGAATACGCAGTATTTT,CASSPEGDSLNTQYF
once,TRBJ1-6,TRBV4-3,.,TGCGCCAGCAGCCAAGAATTGGCCCTTAATAATTCACCCCTCCACTTT,CASSQELALNNSPLHF
.,TRBJ1-5,TRBV18,.,TGTGCCAGCTCACCGAACTATAGCAATCAGCCCCAGCATTTT,CASSPNYSNQPQHF
.,TRBJ1-1,TRBV11-1,.,TGTGCCAGCAGCTTCGGGACTTTGAACACTGAAGCTTTCTTT,CASSFGTLNTEAFF
.,TRBJ1-6,TRBV9,.,TGTGCCAGCAGCGCCAGACCGGGACTAGAGTCACCCCTCCACTTT,CASSARPGLESPLHF
.,TRBJ2-7,TRBV30,.,TGTGCCTGGAGTGTCCCCTCGGACGAGCAGTACTTC,CAWSVPSDEQYF
.,TRBJ1-1,TRBV16,.,TGTGCCAGCAGCCAAATCTCCCCTAGGGGGAACACTGAAGCTTTCTTT,CASSQISPRGNTEAFF
few,TRBJ1-3,TRBV27,.,TGTGCCAGCAGTTTATCAGGAACTGGAAACACCATATATTTT,CASSLSGTGNTIYF
.,TRBJ1-4,TRBV25-1,TRBD1,TGTGCCAGCAGTGAATACCGGACAGGGGGCATCGAAAAACTGTTTTTT,CASSEYRTGGIEKLFF
.,TRBJ2-7,TRBV7-2,.,TGTGCCAGCAGCTTAGTATCCGGGGCAAGCTCCTACGAGCAGTACTTC,CASSLVSGASSYEQYF
.,TRBJ2-3,TRBV4-3,.,TGCGCCAGCAGCCAAGACTTAACTCGTTCGAGGACGCAGTATTTT,CASSQDLTRSRTQYF
.,TRBJ2-1,TRBV7-9,.,TGTGCCAGCAATGAAGTTTCGGGTGAGCAGTTCTTC,CASNEVSGEQFF
.,TRBJ1-5,TRBV9,.,TGTGCCAAATCGAGGCGGACTAATCAGCCCCAGCATTTT,CAKSRRTNQPQHF
.,TRBJ2-3,TRBV30,.,TGTGCCTGGAGTGTCCCGCGAGCAGATACGCAGTATTTT,CAWSVPRADTQYF
.,TRBJ2-7,TRBV10-2,TRBD2,TGCGCCACTTCGACTAGCGGGGGAACCTACGAGCAGTACTTC,CATSTSGGTYEQYF
.,TRBJ1-5,TRBV27,.,TGTGCCAGCAGGATACAGGGTCGGAGCAATCAGCCCCAGCATTTT,CASRIQGRSNQPQHF
.,TRBJ1-6,TRBV30,.,TGTGCCTGGAGTGTACTTCGTCTTTCACCCCTCCACTTT,CAWSVLRLSPLHF
few,TRBJ2-1,TRBV6-1,.,TGTGCCAGCAGTGATTGGTTTCTCAATGAGCAGTTCTTC,CASSDWFLNEQFF
.,TRBJ1-1,TRBV11-3,.,TGTGCCAGCAGGCTAGCGTTCGTCAGGAGCACTGAAGCTTTCTTT,CASRLAFVRSTEAFF
few,TRBJ1-5,TRBV19,TRBD1,TGTGCCTGTGGCGGACAGGGGGCTCAGCCCCAGCATTTT,CACGGQGAQPQHF
.,TRBJ1-1,TRBV5-1,TRBD1,TGCGCCAGCAGCTTGACGACAGGGATTGAAGCTTTCTTT,CASSLTTGIEAFF
.,TRBJ2-5,TRBV5-1,TRBD2,TGCGCCAGCAGCCCGGGACTAGCGGGGGGGCCCGGGGAGACCCAGTACTTC,CASSPGLAGGPGETQYF
.,TRBJ1-2,TRBV30,.,TGTGCCTGGAGGGGGATGGGACACTCGAACTATGGCTACACCTTC,CAWRGMGHSNYGYTF
.,TRBJ1-1,TRBV27,.,TGTGCCAGCAGTAGGAAGGGGTCCACTGAAGCTTTCTTT,CASSRKGSTEAFF
.,TRBJ2-7,TRBV14,TRBD1,TGTGCCAGCAGCCGGGCGGGACAGGGAACCTACGAGCAGTACTTC,CASSRAGQGTYEQYF
.,TRBJ1-2,TRBV5-1,.,TGCGCCAGCAGCTTTCAGGGCGATGGCTACACCTTC,CASSFQGDGYTF
.,TRBJ2-7,TRBV6-5,.,TGTGCCAGCAGTGAAGTTCGAGGGACCTACGAGCAGTACTTC,CASSEVRGTYEQYF
.,TRBJ1-1,TRBV5-5,.,TGTGCCAGCAGCTCAGGGCCGACACTGAACACTGAAGCTTTCTTT,CASSSGPTLNTEAFF
.,TRBJ2-1,TRBV7-2,TRBD2,TGTGCCGAAGAGGGCCAGCGGGGGGGCTCCTACAATGAGCAGTTCTTC,CAEEGQRGGSYNEQFF
.,TRBJ1-2,TRBV6-1,.,TGTGCCAGCAGTGAAAGGGGGGGGCAGAACTATGGCTACACCTTC,CASSERGGQNYGYTF
once,TRBJ2-7,TRBV23-1,.,TGCGCCAGCAGTCAATCGTACTGGACCTACGAGCAGTACTTC,CASSQSYWTYEQYF
.,TRBJ2-5,TRBV14,.,TGTGCCAGCAGCCAAGGGAGCTGGGGCGGAGAGACCCAGTACTTC,CASSQGSWGGETQYF
.,TRBJ1-2,TRBV5-4,TRBD1,TGTGCCAGCAGCCCGGACAGGGGGTCGGGGCCCTATGGCTACACCTTC,CASSPDRGSGPYGYTF
.,TRBJ2-7,TRBV4-1,TRBD2,TGCGCCAGCAGCCAAAGGGTGCGGCAAGTAGCGGGGGGGCGGGACGAGCAGTACTTC,CASSQRVRQVAGGRDEQYF
.,TRBJ1-1,TRBV4-1,.,TGCGCCAGCAGCCAAGAGGGTTTCAACACTGAAGCTTTCTTT,CASSQEGFNTEAFF
.,TRBJ2-7,TRBV7-6,.,TGTGCCAGCAGCCCCCGGGGACGGGGATACGAGCAGTACTTC,CASSPRGRGYEQYF
once,TRBJ2-1,TRBV7-9,.,TGTGCCAGCAGGACCGGGCGGGGTCCTTCCTACAATGAGCAGTTCTTC,CASRTGRGPSYNEQFF
.,TRBJ1-2,TRBV6-5,.,TGTGCCAGCAGCCCCGACAGAATTGCCGGCTATGGCTACACCTTC,CASSPDRIAGYGYTF
.,TRBJ1-6,TRBV5-1,.,TGCGCCAGCAGCTTGGAAGGGGGATATAATTCACCCCTCCACTTT,CASSLEGGYNSPLHF
.,TRBJ1-1,TRBV29-1,.,TGCAGCGCGACCAGGCAGGGGAACACTGAAGCTTTCTTT,CSATRQGNTEAFF
few,TRBJ2-7,TRBV6-1,.,TGTGCCAGCACCGACTCCTACGAGCAGTACTTC,CASTDSYEQYF
.,TRBJ2-3,TRBV29-1,TRBD2,TGCAGCGTTGAGGGGCGGGGGGGCCGTTCGCAGTATTTT,CSVEGRGGRSQYF
.,TRBJ1-1,TRBV6-5,.,TGTGCCAGCAGTCGGGACTACAGGACTGAAGCTTTCTTT,CASSRDYRTEAFF
.,TRBJ1-1,TRBV20-1,.,TGCAGTGCTGCAGGGCCCAGCGAAGCTTTCTTT,CSAAGPSEAFF
.,TRBJ2-3,TRBV29-1,TRBD2,TGCAGCGCCCGGGGGGGGCTAGATACGCAGTATTTT,CSARGGLDTQYF
.,TRBJ2-2,TRBV6-1,.,TGTGCCAGCAGTTTCCAAGGGGACACCGGGGAGCTGTTTTTT,CASSFQGDTGELFF
.,TRBJ2-3,TRBV18,TRBD1,TGTGCCAGCTCACCAAACAGGGGGCAGGGAGATACGCAGTATTTT,CASSPNRGQGDTQYF
.,TRBJ1-2,TRBV11-2,.,TGTGCCAGCAGCTTACAGTCCTATGGCTACACCTTC,CASSLQSYGYTF
.,TRBJ1-6,TRBV9,TRBD1,TGTGCCAGCAGCGGAACAGGGGTGAGCTCCTATAATTCACCCCTCCACTTT,CASSGTGVSSYNSPLHF
few,TRBJ1-2,TRBV29-1,.,TGCAGCGTTGTCATACGGGGGAATGAAAACTATGGCTACACCTTC,CSVVIRGNENYGYTF
.,TRBJ1-2,TRBV7-4,TRBD1,TGTGCCAGCAACTTGGGGGACAGGGGCTATGGCTACACCTTC,CASNLGDRGYGYTF